This T cell receptor (beta chain) was captured in a study of T cells after yellow fever vaccination. The V gene's germline CDR1 is MNHEY and CDR2 SVGAGI. CDR3 length: 15 amino acids. V was cut by 0 bases and J by 4 bases, with 12 bases left in between. As TCR cDNA was made by 5'RACE template switching, a universal primer site and UMIs were added. MiXCR, run by TCRdb on the 5' RACE reads, gives a single entry per CDR3 protein. The sample yields 360,000 or so distinct CDR3 sequences, around 10% seen once. The origin of this receptor is a man younger than 35 who received the YFV17D yellow fever vaccine. The chain couples TRBV6-5 to TRBJ1-1, with TRBD1 as a possible D gene (6 bases). The starting material was PBMCs, obtained on the day of the first yellow fever vaccination. The CDR3 spells CASSYSRGAGTEAFF. CDR3 DNA sequence: TGTGCCAGCAGTTACTCGAGGGGGGCGGGCACTGAAGCTTTCTTT.